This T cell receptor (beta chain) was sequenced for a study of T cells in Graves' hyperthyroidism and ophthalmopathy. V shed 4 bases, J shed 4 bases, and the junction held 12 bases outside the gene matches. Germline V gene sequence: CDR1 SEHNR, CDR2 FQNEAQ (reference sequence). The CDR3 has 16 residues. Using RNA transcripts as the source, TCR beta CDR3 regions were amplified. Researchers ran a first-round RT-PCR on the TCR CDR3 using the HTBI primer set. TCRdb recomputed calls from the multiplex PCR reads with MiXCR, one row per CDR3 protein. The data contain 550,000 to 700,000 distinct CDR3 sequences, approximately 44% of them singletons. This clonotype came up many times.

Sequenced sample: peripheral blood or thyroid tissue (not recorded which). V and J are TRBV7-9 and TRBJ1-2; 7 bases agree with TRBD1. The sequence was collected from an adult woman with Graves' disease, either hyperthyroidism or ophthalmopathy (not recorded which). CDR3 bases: TGTGCCAGCAGCTACTCGGGACAGATTGGACCCTATGGCTACACCTTC. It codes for CASSYSGQIGPYGYTF.